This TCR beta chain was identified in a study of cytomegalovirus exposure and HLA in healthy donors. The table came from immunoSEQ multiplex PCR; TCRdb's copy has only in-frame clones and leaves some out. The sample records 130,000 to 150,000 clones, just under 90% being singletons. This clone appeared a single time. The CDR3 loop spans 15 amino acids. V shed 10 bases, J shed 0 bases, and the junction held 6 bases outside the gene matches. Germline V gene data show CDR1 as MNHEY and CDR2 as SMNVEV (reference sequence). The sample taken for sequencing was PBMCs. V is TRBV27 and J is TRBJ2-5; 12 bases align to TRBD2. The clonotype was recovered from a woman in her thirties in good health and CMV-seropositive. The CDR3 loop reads CATSRLAGDQETQYF. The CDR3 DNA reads TGTGCCACCTCCCGACTAGCGGGGGACCAAGAGACCCAGTACTTC.